What follows describes a single TCR beta chain. Its antigen is not yet known. Per-nucleotide qualities are absent, and no much larger clonotype sits a single base away. Each collaborating institution followed its own protocols to collect whole blood in K2EDTA tubes. Collaborator samples were shipped for TCRbeta analysis as frozen whole blood, isolated PBMCs, or DNA extracted from either sample type. The data derive from a study of blood T cell repertoires in COVID-19 (TCRdb year 2020). Notes on the research overall: The collaborator samples originated in the United States, Italy and Spain and spanned the acute and convalescent phases of COVID-19. The prospective study material was composed of cDNA or gDNA derived from T cells, B-cell-depleted T cells, or PBMCs. The dataset comprised deeply sampled blood TCRbeta repertoires from subjects exposed to, actively infected with, or recovered from COVID-19. The repertoires were released in a freely available public database intended as a resource for research on the immune response to SARS-CoV-2. Samples were obtained from the ongoing ImmuneRACE study (first 160 participants) and from approximately 1,200 subjects provided by 6 global collaborators. A de-identified subject ID, COVID-19 status, age in years and sex were almost always included in the sample metadata. Where available, HLA class I and class II types were obtained from metadata supplied by the sample provider rather than from assay-based typing. The research as a whole found: The amount of clinical and demographic metadata varied by source and participant and was provided uncurated.

The immunoSEQ Assay, a bias-controlled multiplex PCR, was used to amplify TCRbeta CDR3 regions from genomic DNA. Per the original workflow: Nucleated cell counts per sample were estimated from amplification of reference gene primers within the assay. To quantify the absolute abundance of each unique TCRbeta CDR3 rearrangement, sequence reads were collapsed and filtered. Productive Simpson clonality was computed per sample as the square root of Simpson's diversity index over productive rearrangements. TCRdb retrieved this table from immuneACCESS and kept in-frame rearrangements only. Not all clones are present; in checked studies, unresolved V genes account for under half, and no reason is known for the remainder. From that table come the V and J calls and clone size; the DNA was used to work out D and trimming. For this sample there are fewer than 110,000 clones; 88% appear just once. 6.5% to 7% of the sample belongs to the ten largest clones.

Looking up the germline V gene (reference sequence) yields CDR1 LNHDA and CDR2 SQIVND. The CDR3 spans 15 residues, from the cysteine through the phenylalanine. Only the CDR3 region is kept as DNA, spanning 45 bases read in frame from base 1. Cut back by 6 bases and 3 bases, the V and J ends lie 18 bases apart. The chain joins TRBV19 to TRBJ2-7, with no D gene named confidently. The receptor was derived from a man aged 50 or older with active or convalescent COVID-19. Sequencing input: peripheral blood. The bases read TGTGCCAGTAGCCCCCGACTCGGCGTGAGCTACGAGCAGTACTTC. It specifies CASSPRLGVSYEQYF.